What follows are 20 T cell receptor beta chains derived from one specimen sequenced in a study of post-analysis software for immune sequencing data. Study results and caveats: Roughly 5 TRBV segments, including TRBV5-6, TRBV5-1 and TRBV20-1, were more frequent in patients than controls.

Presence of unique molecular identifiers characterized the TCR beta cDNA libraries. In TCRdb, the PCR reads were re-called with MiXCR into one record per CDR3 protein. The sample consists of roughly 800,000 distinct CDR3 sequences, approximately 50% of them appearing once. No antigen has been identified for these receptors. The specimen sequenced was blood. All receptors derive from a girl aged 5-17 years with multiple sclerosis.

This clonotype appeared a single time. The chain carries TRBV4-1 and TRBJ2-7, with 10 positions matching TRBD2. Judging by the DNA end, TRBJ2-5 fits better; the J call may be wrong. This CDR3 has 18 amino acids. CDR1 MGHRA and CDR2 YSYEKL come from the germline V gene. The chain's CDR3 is CASSQGFIAGGHRETQYF. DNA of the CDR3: TGCGCCAGCAGCCAAGGGTTTATAGCGGGAGGCCACAGGGAGACCCAGTACTTC.

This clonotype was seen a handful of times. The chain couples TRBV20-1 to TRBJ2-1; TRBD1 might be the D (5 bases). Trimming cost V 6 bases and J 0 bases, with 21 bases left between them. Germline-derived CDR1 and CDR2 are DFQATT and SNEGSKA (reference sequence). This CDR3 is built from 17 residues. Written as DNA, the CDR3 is TGCAGTGCCCCGATGGGGCGGTTAGTAGGCTCCTACAATGAGCAGTTCTTC. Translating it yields CSAPMGRLVGSYNEQFF.

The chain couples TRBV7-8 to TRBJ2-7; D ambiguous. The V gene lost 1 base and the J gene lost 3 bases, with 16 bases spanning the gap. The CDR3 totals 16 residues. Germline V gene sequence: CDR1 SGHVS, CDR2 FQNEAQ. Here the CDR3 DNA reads TGTGCCAGCAGCTTAGGGGTGCCAGATCCGATCTACGAGCAGTACTTC. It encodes CASSLGVPDPIYEQYF.

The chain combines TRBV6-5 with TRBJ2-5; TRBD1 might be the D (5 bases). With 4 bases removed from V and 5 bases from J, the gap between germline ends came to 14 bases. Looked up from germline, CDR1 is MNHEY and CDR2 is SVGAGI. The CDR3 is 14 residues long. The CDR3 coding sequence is TGTGCCAGCAGTTCCCTGTGGGGCTCGGAGACCCAGTACTTC. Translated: CASSSLWGSETQYF.

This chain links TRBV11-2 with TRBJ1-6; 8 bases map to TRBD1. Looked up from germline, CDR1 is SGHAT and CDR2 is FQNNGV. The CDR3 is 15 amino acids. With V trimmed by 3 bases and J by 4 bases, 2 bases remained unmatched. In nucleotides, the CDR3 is TGTGCCAGCAGCTTCTGGACAGGGTATAATTCACCCCTCCACTTT. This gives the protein CASSFWTGYNSPLHF. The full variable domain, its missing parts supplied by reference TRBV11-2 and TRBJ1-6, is EAGVAQSPRYKIIEKRQSVAFWCNPISGHATLYWYQQILGQGPKLLIQFQNNGVVDDSQLPKDRFSAERLKGVDSTLKIQPAKLEDSAVYLCASSFWTGYNSPLHFGNGTRLTVT.

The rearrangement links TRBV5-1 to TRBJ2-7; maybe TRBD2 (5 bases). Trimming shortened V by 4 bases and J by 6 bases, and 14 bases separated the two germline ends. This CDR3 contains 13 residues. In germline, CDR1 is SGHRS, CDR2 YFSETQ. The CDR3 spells CASSRDLAGEQYF. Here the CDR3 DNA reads TGCGCCAGCAGCAGAGACCTAGCTGGCGAGCAGTACTTC.

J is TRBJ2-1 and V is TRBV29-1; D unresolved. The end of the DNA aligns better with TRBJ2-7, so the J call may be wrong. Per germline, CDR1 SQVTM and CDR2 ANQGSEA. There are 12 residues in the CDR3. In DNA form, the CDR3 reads TGCAGCGTTGAAGGGCCCAACAATGAGCAGTACTTC. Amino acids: CSVEGPNNEQYF.

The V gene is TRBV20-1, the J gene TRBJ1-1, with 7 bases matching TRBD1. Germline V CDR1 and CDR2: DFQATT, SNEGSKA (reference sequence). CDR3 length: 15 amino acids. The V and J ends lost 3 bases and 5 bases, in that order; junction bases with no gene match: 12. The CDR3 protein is CSASPTLTGRTEAFF. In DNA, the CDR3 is TGCAGTGCTAGTCCCACGTTGACAGGGAGGACTGAAGCTTTCTTT.

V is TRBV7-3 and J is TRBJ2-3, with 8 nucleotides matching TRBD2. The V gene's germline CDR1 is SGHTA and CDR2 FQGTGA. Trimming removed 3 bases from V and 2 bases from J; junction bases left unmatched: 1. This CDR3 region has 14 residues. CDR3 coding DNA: TGTGCCAGCAGCTTTAGCGGGGACACAGATACGCAGTATTTT. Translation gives CASSFSGDTDTQYF.

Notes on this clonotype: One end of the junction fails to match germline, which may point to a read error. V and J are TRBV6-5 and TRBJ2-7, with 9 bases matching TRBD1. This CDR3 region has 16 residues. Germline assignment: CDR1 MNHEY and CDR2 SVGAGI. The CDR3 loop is CASSRSVGTGSYGQYF. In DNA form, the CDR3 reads TGTGCCAGCAGCCGATCCGTAGGGACAGGGTCCTACGGGCAGTACTTC.

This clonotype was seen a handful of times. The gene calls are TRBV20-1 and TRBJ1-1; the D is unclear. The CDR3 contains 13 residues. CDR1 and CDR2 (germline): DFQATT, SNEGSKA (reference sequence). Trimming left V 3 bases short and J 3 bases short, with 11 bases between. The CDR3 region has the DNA TGCAGTGCTAGGCCGGCGGCGTACACTGAAGCTTTCTTT. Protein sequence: CSARPAAYTEAFF.

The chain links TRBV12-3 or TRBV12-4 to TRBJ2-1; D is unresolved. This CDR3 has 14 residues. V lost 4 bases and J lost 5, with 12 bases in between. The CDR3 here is CASSSTGLHNEQFF. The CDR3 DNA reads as TGTGCCAGCAGTTCCACCGGGCTTCACAATGAGCAGTTCTTC.

The CDR3 is CASSSPTVGRWGNTEAFF. CDR3 sequence (DNA): TGCGCCAGCAGTTCCCCAACTGTGGGGCGGTGGGGGAACACTGAAGCTTTCTTT. The V and J genes are TRBV5-1 and TRBJ1-1; perhaps TRBD1 as D (5 bases). Germline CDR1 is SGHRS and CDR2 is YFSETQ. Trimming stripped 5 bases from V and 1 base from J, with 24 bases between. This CDR3 spans 18 amino acids.

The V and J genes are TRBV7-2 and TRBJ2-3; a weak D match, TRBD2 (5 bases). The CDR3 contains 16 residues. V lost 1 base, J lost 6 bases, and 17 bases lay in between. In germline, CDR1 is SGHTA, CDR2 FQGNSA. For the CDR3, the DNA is TGTGCCAGCAGCTTAGTCTTGGCGGGTCCACAGGATACGCAGTATTTT. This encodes CASSLVLAGPQDTQYF.

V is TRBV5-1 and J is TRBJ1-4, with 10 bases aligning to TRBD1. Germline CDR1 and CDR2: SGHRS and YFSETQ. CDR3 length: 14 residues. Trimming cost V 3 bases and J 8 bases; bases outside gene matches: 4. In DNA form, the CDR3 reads TGCGCCAGCAGCTCCGGGACAGGGGTCGAAAAACTGTTTTTT. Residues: CASSSGTGVEKLFF.

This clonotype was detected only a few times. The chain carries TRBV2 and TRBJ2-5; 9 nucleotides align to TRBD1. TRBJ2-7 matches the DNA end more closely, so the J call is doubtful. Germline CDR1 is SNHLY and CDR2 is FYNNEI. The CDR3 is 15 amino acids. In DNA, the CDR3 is TGTGCCAGCAAGGGCAATCCGGGACAGGGAAGCGAGCAGTACTTC. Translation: CASKGNPGQGSEQYF.

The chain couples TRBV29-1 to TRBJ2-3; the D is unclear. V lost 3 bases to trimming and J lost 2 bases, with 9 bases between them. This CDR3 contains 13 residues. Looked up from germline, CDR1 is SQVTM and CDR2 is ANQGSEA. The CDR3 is CSVESAYTDTQYF. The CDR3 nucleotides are TGCAGCGTTGAGTCAGCCTACACAGATACGCAGTATTTT.

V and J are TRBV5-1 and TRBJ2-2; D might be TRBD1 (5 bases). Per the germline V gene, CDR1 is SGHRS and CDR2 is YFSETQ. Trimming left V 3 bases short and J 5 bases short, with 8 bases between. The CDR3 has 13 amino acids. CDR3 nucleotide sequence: TGCGCCAGCAGCTATCAGGGAACCGGGGAGCTGTTTTTT. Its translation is CASSYQGTGELFF.

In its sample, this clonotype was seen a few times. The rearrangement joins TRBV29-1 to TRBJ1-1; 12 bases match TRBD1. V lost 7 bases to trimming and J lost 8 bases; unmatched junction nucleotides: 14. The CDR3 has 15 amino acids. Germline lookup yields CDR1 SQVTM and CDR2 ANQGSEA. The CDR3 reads CSGRSPGQGATEAFF. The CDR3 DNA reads TGCAGCGGCAGATCCCCGGGACAGGGGGCGACGGAAGCTTTCTTT.

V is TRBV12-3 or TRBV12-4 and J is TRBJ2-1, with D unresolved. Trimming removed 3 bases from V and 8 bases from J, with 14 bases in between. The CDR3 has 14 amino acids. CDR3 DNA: TGTGCCAGCAGTTTTTTTGGCGTCGAGGATGAGCAGTTCTTC. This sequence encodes CASSFFGVEDEQFF.